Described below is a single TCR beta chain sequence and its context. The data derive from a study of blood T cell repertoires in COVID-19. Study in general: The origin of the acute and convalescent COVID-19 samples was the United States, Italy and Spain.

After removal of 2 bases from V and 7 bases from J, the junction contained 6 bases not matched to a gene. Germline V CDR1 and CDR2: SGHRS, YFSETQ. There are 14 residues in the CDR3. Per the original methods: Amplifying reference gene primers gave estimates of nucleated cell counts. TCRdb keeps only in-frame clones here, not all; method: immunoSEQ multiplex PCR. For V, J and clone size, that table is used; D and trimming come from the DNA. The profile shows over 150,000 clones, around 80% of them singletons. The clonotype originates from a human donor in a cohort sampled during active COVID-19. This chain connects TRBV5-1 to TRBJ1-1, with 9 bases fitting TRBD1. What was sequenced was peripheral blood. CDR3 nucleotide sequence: TGCGCCAGCAGCTTTGGGGACAGGGTGTATGAAGCTTTCTTT. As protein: CASSFGDRVYEAFF.